Following are 16 T cell receptor beta chains from one sample sequenced in a study of T cell repertoires in cytomegalovirus infection. MiXCR, run by TCRdb on the reads, gives a single entry per CDR3 protein. In the table there are 250,000 to 300,000 distinct CDR3 sequences, about 20% of which are singletons. Antigens for these TCRs are unknown. The sequencing used cultured PBMCs, collected from culture after CMV antigen stimulation. The receptor source for this set is a human donor in good health (CMV status not recorded). Some clones in this sample may be carry-over from other donors' samples.

V gene TRBV4-1 combines with J gene TRBJ2-5; TRBD2 matches at 7 bases. V was clipped by 0 bases and J by 5 bases; unmatched bases: 15. From germline, CDR1 is MGHRA and CDR2 YSYEKL. This CDR3 comprises 18 residues. The chain's CDR3 is CASSQDLLLAERGETQYF. DNA for the CDR3: TGCGCCAGCAGCCAAGATCTTCTGCTAGCGGAGAGGGGCGAGACCCAGTACTTC.

This clonotype was detected only a few times. This chain links TRBV11-3 with TRBJ2-3; a weak D match, TRBD2 (7 bases). CDR1 is SGHNT and CDR2 is YENEEA in the germline V gene. The CDR3 is 14 amino acids. Trimming removed 3 bases at V and 11 bases at J, with 18 bases between. The CDR3 loop reads CASSFGGGQIEQYF. The CDR3 nucleotides are TGTGCCAGCAGCTTTGGGGGGGGCCAGATCGAGCAGTATTTT.

This clonotype was seen ten or more times. The chain employs TRBV7-2 and TRBJ2-3, with a tentative D call TRBD2 (6 bases). V was pared by 4 bases and J by 1 base, with 12 bases between. Germline CDR1 is SGHTA and CDR2 is FQGNSA. CDR3 length equals 15 residues. The CDR3 reads CASSSGRFGTDTQYF. The CDR3 region has the DNA TGTGCCAGCAGCTCGGGGAGGTTCGGCACAGATACGCAGTATTTT.

The chain employs TRBV12-3 or TRBV12-4 and TRBJ2-7; D might be TRBD2 (7 bases). CDR3 size: 16 residues. V lost 5 bases and J lost 0, with 17 bases in between. CDR3: CASSPWGGLSSYEQYF. The CDR3 DNA sequence: TGTGCCAGCAGTCCTTGGGGGGGCTTAAGCTCCTACGAGCAGTACTTC.

This chain uses TRBV2 with TRBJ2-2; D is perhaps TRBD2 (6 bases). The CDR3 consists of 13 residues. Germline V gene sequence: CDR1 SNHLY, CDR2 FYNNEI. The V and J ends lost 0 bases and 13 bases respectively, with 12 bases between them. In DNA form, the CDR3 reads TGTGCCAGCAGTGAAGCGCGGGGTGCTAGGCTGTTTTTT. It specifies CASSEARGARLFF.

V and J are TRBV6-1 and TRBJ2-3; 8 nucleotides agree with TRBD2. This CDR3 spans 17 amino acids. V shed 5 bases, J shed 3 bases, and the junction held 13 bases outside the gene matches. In germline, CDR1 is MNHNS, CDR2 SASEGT. CDR3 DNA: TGTGCCAGCAGTTACAGCGGGAGCTTGGGCGGGACAGATACGCAGTATTTT. Protein sequence: CASSYSGSLGGTDTQYF.

This clonotype was seen only a few times. This chain connects TRBV7-2 to TRBJ2-7; unclear D gene. Deletions cut 3 bases from V and 2 bases from J, with 8 bases between. Germline V gene lookup returns CDR1 SGHTA and CDR2 FQGNSA. This CDR3 spans 13 amino acids. The CDR3 region has the DNA TGTGCCAGCAGCTTTTCCGGTGCCTACGAGCAGTACTTC. Amino acids: CASSFSGAYEQYF.

The gene calls are TRBV30 and TRBJ2-7; 8 bases agree with TRBD2. CDR3 size: 16 residues. CDR1 and CDR2 (germline): GTSNPN, SVGIG (reference sequence). Trimming removed 0 bases from V and 3 bases from J; junction bases left unmatched: 10. The CDR3, as DNA: TGTGCCTGGAGTGTACTCAAAGGGACTAGGGTCTACGAGCAGTACTTC. Translated, it gives CAWSVLKGTRVYEQYF.

The chain has TRBV19 and TRBJ1-5, with TRBD1 matching 9 bases. This CDR3 is built from 17 residues. J was trimmed by 1 base and V by 4 bases; bases with no gene match: 8. Germline V gene data show CDR1 as LNHDA and CDR2 as SQIVND (reference sequence). The CDR3: CASSTGQGRRSNQPQHF. CDR3 DNA: TGTGCCAGTAGTACCGGACAGGGGCGTCGGAGCAATCAGCCCCAGCATTTT.

V gene TRBV19 combines with J gene TRBJ2-1, with D perhaps TRBD1 or TRBD2 (5 bases each). V lost 6 bases and J 3 bases, leaving 15 bases between the germline ends. Germline V lookup: CDR1 LNHDA, CDR2 SQIVND (reference sequence). There are 15 residues in the CDR3. The CDR3 nucleotides are TGTGCCAGTAGGCCGGGACCGATGAACTACAATGAGCAGTTCTTC. Translated, it gives CASRPGPMNYNEQFF.

The chain uses TRBV9 and TRBJ2-1, with 7 bases identical to TRBD2. The germline CDR1 and CDR2 sequences are SGDLS and YYNGEE. Losses at the gene ends were 2 bases for V and 6 bases for J; bases not matched to a gene: 2. This CDR3 spans 13 amino acids. The DNA for the CDR3 is TGTGCCAGCAGCGTCGGGGGGATCAATGAGCAGTTCTTC. Translated, it gives CASSVGGINEQFF.

J is TRBJ2-7 and V is TRBV5-4, with D tentatively TRBD2 (5 bases). CDR1 is SGHNT and CDR2 is YYREEE in the germline V gene (reference sequence). Trimming took off 4 bases at V and 2 bases at J, with 16 bases between the two ends. The CDR3 runs to 15 residues. CDR3 residues: CASSPPGLAPYEQYF. As DNA, the CDR3 is TGTGCCAGCAGCCCCCCTGGACTTGCCCCCTACGAGCAGTACTTC.

The chain is built from TRBV28 and TRBJ2-5; TRBD1 agrees at 8 bases. This CDR3 has 13 amino acids. Unmatched junction bases numbered 7, after V lost 8 bases and J lost 5 bases. In germline, CDR1 is MDHEN, CDR2 SYDVKM. CDR3 loop: CASHQGAGETQYF. The CDR3 DNA is TGTGCCAGCCATCAGGGGGCAGGGGAGACCCAGTACTTC.

This clonotype turned up a few times. The chain joins TRBV5-1 to TRBJ2-5; D call uncertain. This CDR3 contains 13 residues. Germline CDR1 and CDR2: SGHRS and YFSETQ. The V end lost 7 bases, the J end lost 0 bases, and 10 bases lay between the germline ends. CDR3 sequence reads: CASRGSDQETQYF. The CDR3 bases are TGCGCCAGCCGAGGCAGCGACCAAGAGACCCAGTACTTC.

This clonotype came up a few times. The chain combines TRBV27 with TRBJ2-1, with 8 bases matching TRBD2. CDR1 and CDR2 (germline): MNHEY, SMNVEV (reference sequence). J was trimmed by 5 bases and V by 7 bases; bases with no gene match: 4. The CDR3 consists of 13 residues. The CDR3 protein is CASISGINNEQFF. In DNA form, the CDR3 reads TGTGCCAGCATTAGCGGGATAAACAATGAGCAGTTCTTC.

This clonotype showed up many times. V and J are TRBV7-6 and TRBJ2-7; 9 bases map to TRBD2. The V gene end was trimmed by 1 base and the J gene end by 2 bases; junction bases not matched to a gene: 3. The germline V gene encodes CDR1 SGHVS and CDR2 FNYEAQ. This CDR3 is built from 15 residues. The CDR3 here is CASSLGLAETYEQYF. In DNA form, the CDR3 reads TGTGCCAGCAGCTTAGGACTAGCGGAAACCTACGAGCAGTACTTC.